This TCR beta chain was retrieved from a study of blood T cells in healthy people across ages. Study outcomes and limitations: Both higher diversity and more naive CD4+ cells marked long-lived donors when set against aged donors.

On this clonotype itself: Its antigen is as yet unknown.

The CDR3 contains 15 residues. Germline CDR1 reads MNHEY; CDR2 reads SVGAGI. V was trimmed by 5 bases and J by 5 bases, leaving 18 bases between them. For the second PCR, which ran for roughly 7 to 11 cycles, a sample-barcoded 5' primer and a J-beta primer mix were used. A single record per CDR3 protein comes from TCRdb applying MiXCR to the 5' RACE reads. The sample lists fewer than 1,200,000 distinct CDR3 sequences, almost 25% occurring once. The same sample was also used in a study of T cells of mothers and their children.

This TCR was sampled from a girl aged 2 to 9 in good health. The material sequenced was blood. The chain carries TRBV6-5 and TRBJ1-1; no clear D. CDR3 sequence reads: CASSLTSVGSTEAFF. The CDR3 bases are TGTGCCAGCAGTCTGACGTCGGTTGGGAGTACTGAAGCTTTCTTT.